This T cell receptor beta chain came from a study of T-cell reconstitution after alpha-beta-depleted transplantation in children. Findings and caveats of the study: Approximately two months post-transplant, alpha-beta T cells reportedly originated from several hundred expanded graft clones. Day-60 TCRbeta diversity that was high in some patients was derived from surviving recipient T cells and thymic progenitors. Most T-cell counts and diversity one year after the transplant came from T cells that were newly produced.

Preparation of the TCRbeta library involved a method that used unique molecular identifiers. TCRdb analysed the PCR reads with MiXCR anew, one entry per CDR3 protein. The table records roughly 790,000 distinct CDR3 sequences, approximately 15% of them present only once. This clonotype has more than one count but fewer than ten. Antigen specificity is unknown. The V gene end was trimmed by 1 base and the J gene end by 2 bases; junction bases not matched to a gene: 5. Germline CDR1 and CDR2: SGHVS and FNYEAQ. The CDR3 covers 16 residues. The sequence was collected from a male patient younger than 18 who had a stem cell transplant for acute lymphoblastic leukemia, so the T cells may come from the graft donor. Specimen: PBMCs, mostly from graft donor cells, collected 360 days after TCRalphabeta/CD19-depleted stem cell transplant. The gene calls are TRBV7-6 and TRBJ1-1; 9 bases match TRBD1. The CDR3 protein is CASSLETGGGNTEAFF. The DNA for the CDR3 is TGTGCCAGCAGCTTAGAGACAGGGGGTGGAAACACTGAAGCTTTCTTT.